Each of the 11 T cell receptor beta chains below was sequenced from the same sample in a study of T cell responses to AZD1222 COVID-19 vaccine. The assay was immunoSEQ multiplex PCR, and TCRdb's table has in-frame clones only and misses some. The sample yields around 140,000 clones, around 90% seen once. The sequencing here drew on peripheral blood, taken on day 0 of AZD1222 vaccination. All receptors derive from an adult in good health.

This clone was picked up one time. This sequence joins TRBV19 and TRBJ2-6, with D uncertain. V lost 6 bases, J lost 0 bases, and 3 bases lay in between. CDR3 length: 13 amino acids. Germline values: CDR1 LNHDA, CDR2 SQIVND (reference sequence). The DNA of the CDR3 is TGTGCCAGTAGAATCTCTGGGGCCAACGTCCTGACTTTC. It yields the protein CASRISGANVLTF.

The chain joins TRBV18 to TRBJ1-5, with 9 bases aligning to TRBD1. The CDR3 extends over 15 amino acids. The germline gives CDR1 KGHSH, CDR2 LQKENI. V shed 4 bases and J 1 base; nucleotides not matched to a gene: 2. The CDR3 region has the DNA TGTGCCAGCTCACTTGGGACAGGGAGCAATCAGCCCCAGCATTTT. Translated, it gives CASSLGTGSNQPQHF.

The chain carries TRBV6-1 and TRBJ2-7; the match to TRBD1 covers 7 bases. This CDR3 has 17 residues. Trimming at V came to 2 bases and at J to 2 bases, leaving 12 bases not matched to a gene. Per the germline V gene, CDR1 is MNHNS and CDR2 is SASEGT. CDR3 bases: TGTGCCAGCAGTGAAATCTTGGGACAGAGCGTGACCTACGAGCAGTACTTC. The encoded protein is CASSEILGQSVTYEQYF.

In nucleotides, the CDR3 is TGTGCCAGTAGTTTGTTGTGGGACTACAATGAGCAGTTCTTC. Translated: CASSLLWDYNEQFF. The rearrangement uses TRBV19 and TRBJ2-1, with D hard to call. CDR3 size: 14 residues. Germline CDR1 LNHDA, CDR2 SQIVND (reference sequence). Trimming removed 5 bases at V and 3 bases at J, with 11 bases between.

This clone was counted once. The chain links TRBV11-2 to TRBJ1-3; D gene ambiguous. CDR1 is SGHAT and CDR2 is FQNNGV in the germline V gene. This CDR3 contains 14 residues. Trimming left V 2 bases short and J 0 bases short, with 5 bases between. The DNA of the CDR3 is TGTGCCAGCAGCTTACAACCCTCTGGAAACACCATATATTTT. Protein sequence: CASSLQPSGNTIYF.

The V call is TRBV2, the J call TRBJ1-2; D perhaps matches TRBD1 (6 bases). Trimming removed 2 bases at V and 1 base at J, with 14 bases between. Germline CDR1 reads SNHLY; CDR2 reads FYNNEI. This CDR3 comprises 16 residues. The CDR3 DNA reads as TGTGCCAGCAGTGAAACAAACAGGGCCGATAACTATGGCTACACCTTC. The encoded protein is CASSETNRADNYGYTF.

This chain uses TRBV3-1 (or the pseudogene TRBV3-2) with TRBJ1-6; TRBD1 aligns across 9 bases. Germline V gene data show CDR1 as LGHDT and CDR2 as YNNKEL (reference sequence). The V and J ends lost 4 bases and 6 bases, in that order; junction bases with no gene match: 4. The CDR3 covers 15 residues. The CDR3 region has the DNA TGTGCCAGCAGCCTAAGGGACAGGGTTAATTCACCCCTCCACTTT. Protein: CASSLRDRVNSPLHF.

The chain uses TRBV11-2 and TRBJ2-7; D gene unclear. Trimming cost V 11 bases and J 10 bases, with 9 bases left between them. Germline CDR1 is SGHAT and CDR2 is FQNNGV. The CDR3 has 8 amino acids. CDR3: CASGRQYF. CDR3 coding DNA: TGTGCCTCAGGCCGCCAGTACTTC.

The J gene is TRBJ2-2, the V gene TRBV6-5; a weak D match, TRBD1 (6 bases). The CDR3 sequence is 15 residues long. V was trimmed by 7 bases and J by 2 bases, leaving 14 bases between them. Germline CDR1 and CDR2: MNHEY and SVGAGI. The CDR3 region is CASTPQGSNTGELFF. In DNA, the CDR3 is TGTGCCAGCACCCCACAGGGTTCCAACACCGGGGAGCTGTTTTTT.

This chain uses TRBV11-2 with TRBJ1-2, with 8 bases fitting TRBD1. V was pared by 6 bases and J by 7 bases, with 10 bases of the junction left unmatched. Germline assignment: CDR1 SGHAT and CDR2 FQNNGV. This CDR3 region has 14 residues. The CDR3 DNA reads as TGTGCCAGCAGACGGACAGGGCGAAGGCGTGGCTACACCTTC. Translating gives CASRRTGRRRGYTF.

The chain links TRBV2 to TRBJ1-2, with unresolved D. V dropped 3 bases and J dropped 6 bases, with 11 bases sitting between them. There are 13 residues in the CDR3. Germline CDR1 and CDR2: SNHLY and FYNNEI. This chain's CDR3 is CASSDRRDDGYTF. For the CDR3, the DNA is TGTGCCAGCAGTGATAGGAGGGATGATGGCTACACCTTC. Full variable domain (remainder filled in from reference TRBV2 and TRBJ1-2): EPEVTQTPSHQVTQMGQEVILRCVPISNHLYFYWYRQILGQKVEFLVSFYNNEISEKSEIFDDQFSVERPDGSNFTLKIRSTKLEDSAMYFCASSDRRDDGYTFGSGTRLTVV.